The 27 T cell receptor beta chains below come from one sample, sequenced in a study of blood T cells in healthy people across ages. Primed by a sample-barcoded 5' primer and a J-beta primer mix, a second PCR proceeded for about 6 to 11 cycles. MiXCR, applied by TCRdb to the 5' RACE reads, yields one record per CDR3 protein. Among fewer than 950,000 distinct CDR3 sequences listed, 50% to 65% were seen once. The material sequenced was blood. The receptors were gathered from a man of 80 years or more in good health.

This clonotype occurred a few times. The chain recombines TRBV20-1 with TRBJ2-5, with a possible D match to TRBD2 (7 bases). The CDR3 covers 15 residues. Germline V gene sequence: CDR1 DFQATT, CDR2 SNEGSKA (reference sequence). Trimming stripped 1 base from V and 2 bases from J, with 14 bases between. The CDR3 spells CSARGGGRDQETQYF. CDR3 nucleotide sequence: TGCAGTGCTAGAGGGGGGGGCAGGGATCAAGAGACCCAGTACTTC.

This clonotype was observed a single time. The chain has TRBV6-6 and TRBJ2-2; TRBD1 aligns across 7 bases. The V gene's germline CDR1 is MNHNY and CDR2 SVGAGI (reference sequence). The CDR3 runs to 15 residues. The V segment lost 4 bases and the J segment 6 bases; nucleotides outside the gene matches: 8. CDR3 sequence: CASSSGQVEAGELFF. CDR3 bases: TGTGCCAGCAGTTCCGGACAGGTGGAAGCCGGGGAGCTGTTTTTT.

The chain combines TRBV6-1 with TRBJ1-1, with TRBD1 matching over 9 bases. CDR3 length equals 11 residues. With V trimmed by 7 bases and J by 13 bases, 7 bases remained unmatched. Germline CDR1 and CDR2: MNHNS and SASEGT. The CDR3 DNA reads TGTGCCAGCACTCCGGGACAGGGTCATTTCTTT. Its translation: CASTPGQGHFF.

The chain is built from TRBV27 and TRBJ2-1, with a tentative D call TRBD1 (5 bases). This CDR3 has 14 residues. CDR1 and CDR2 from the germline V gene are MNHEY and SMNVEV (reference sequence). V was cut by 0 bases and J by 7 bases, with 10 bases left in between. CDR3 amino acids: CASSLSQGWNEQFF. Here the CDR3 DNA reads TGTGCCAGCAGTTTATCGCAGGGATGGAATGAGCAGTTCTTC.

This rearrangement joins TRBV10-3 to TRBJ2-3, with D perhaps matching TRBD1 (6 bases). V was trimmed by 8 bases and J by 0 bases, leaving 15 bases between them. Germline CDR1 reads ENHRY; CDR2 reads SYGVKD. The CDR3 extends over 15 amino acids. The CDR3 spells CAIAGTTSSTDTQYF. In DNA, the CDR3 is TGTGCCATCGCCGGGACAACCTCCAGCACAGATACGCAGTATTTT.

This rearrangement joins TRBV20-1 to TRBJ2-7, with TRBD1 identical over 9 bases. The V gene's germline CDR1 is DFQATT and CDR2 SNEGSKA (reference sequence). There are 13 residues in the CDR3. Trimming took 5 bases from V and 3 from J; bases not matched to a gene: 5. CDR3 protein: CSAYTGGSYEQYF. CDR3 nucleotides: TGCAGTGCTTATACAGGGGGCAGCTACGAGCAGTACTTC.

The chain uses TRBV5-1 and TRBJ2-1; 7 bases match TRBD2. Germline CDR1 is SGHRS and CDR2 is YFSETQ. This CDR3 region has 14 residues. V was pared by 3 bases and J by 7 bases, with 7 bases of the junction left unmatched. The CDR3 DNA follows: TGCGCCAGCAGCTGGGGAGGGCTAGGGAATGAGCAGTTCTTC. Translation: CASSWGGLGNEQFF.

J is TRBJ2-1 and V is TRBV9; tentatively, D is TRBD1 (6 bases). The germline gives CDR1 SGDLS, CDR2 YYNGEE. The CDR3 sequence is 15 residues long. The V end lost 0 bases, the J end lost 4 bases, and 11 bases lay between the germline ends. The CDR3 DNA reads TGTGCCAGCAGCGTAGAGGGGACACCTTACAATGAGCAGTTCTTC. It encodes CASSVEGTPYNEQFF.

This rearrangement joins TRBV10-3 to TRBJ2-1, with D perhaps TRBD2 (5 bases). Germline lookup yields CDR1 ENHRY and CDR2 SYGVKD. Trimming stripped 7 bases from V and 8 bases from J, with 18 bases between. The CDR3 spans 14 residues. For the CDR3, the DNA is TGTGCCATCACCCCGGGAAGGCTAACCGATGAGCAGTTCTTC. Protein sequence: CAITPGRLTDEQFF.

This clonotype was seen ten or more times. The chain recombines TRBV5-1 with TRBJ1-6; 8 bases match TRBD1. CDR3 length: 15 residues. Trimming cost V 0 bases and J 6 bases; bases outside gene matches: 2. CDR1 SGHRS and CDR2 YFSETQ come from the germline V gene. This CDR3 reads CASSLEGQGNSPLHF. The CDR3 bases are TGCGCCAGCAGCTTGGAAGGACAGGGTAATTCACCCCTCCACTTT.

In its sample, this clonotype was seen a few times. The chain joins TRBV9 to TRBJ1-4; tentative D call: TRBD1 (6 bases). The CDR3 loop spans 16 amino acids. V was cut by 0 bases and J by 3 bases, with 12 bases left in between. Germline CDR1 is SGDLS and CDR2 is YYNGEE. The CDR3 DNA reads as TGTGCCAGCAGCGTAGGCTTAGGACAGTCTAATGAAAAACTGTTTTTT. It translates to CASSVGLGQSNEKLFF.

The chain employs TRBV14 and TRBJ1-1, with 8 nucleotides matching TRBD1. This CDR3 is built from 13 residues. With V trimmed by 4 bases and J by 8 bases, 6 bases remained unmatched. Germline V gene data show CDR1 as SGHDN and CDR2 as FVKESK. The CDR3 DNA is TGTGCCAGCAGCCGAACCAGACAGGGGGAAGCTTTCTTT. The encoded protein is CASSRTRQGEAFF.

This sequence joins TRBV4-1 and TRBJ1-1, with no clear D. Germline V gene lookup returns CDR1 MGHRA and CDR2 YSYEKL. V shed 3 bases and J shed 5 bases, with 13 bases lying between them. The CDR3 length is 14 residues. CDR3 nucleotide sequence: TGCGCCAGCAGCCAGTCTTCAACTAGGACTGAAGCTTTCTTT. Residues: CASSQSSTRTEAFF.

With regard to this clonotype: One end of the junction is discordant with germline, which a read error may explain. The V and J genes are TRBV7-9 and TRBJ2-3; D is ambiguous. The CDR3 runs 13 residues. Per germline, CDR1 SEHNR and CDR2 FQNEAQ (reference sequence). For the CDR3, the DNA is TGTGCCAGCAGCTTCCATCGCACAGATACGCGGTATTTT. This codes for CASSFHRTDTRYF.

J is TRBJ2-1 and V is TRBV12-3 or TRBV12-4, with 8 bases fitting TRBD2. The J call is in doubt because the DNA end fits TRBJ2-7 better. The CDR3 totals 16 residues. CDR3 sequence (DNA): TGTGCCAGCAGTCCCGGGGTTAGCGGGATGTACAATGAGCAGTACTTC. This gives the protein CASSPGVSGMYNEQYF.

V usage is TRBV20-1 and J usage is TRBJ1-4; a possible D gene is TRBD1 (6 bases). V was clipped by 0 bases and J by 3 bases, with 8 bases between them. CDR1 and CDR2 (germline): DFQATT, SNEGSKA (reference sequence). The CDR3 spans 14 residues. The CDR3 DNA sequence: TGCAGTGCTAGAGAAGGGGGGGCTAATGAAAAACTGTTTTTT. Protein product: CSAREGGANEKLFF.

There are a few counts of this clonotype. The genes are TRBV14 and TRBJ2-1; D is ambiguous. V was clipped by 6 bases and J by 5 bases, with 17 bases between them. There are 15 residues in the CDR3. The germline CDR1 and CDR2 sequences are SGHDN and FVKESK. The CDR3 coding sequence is TGTGCCAGCAGGTCCAGTCTTGTGGCGAACAATGAGCAGTTCTTC. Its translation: CASRSSLVANNEQFF.

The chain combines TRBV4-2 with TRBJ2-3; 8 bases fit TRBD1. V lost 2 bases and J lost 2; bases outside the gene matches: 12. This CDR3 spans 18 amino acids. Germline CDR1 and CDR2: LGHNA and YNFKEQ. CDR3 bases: TGTGCCAGCAGCCAAACCTTGGACAGGGCCCTTTTCACAGATACGCAGTATTTT. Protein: CASSQTLDRALFTDTQYF.

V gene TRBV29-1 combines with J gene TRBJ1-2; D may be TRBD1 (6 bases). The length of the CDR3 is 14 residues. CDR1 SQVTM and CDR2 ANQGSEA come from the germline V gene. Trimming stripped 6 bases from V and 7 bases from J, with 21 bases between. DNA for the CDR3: TGCAGCGTCGGTGACAGGAGCCTTTCGAGTGGCTACACCTTC. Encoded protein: CSVGDRSLSSGYTF.

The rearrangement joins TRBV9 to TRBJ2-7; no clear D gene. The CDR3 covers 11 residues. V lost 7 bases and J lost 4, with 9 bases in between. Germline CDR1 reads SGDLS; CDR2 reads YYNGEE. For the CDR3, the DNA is TGTGCCAGCGGGGAAAAATACGAGCAGTACTTC. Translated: CASGEKYEQYF.

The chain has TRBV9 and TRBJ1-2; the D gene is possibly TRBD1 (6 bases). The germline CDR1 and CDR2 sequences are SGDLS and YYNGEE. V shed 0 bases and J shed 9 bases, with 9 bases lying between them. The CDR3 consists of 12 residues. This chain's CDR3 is CASSVVTGRYTF. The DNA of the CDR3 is TGTGCCAGCAGCGTAGTTACAGGGCGCTACACCTTC.

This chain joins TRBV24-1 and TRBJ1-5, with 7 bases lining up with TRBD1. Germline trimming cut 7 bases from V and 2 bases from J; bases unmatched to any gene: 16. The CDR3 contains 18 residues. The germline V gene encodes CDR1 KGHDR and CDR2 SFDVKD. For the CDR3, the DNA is TGTGCCACCAGCGAGGAGGGGGCCCTTCCTCCTGGCAATCAGCCCCAGCATTTT. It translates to CATSEEGALPPGNQPQHF.

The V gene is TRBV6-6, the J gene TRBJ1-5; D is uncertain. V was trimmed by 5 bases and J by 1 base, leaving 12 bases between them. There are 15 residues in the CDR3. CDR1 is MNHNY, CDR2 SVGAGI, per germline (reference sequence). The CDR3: CASSPTSASNQPQHF. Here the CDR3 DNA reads TGTGCCAGCAGTCCCACATCGGCGAGCAATCAGCCCCAGCATTTT.

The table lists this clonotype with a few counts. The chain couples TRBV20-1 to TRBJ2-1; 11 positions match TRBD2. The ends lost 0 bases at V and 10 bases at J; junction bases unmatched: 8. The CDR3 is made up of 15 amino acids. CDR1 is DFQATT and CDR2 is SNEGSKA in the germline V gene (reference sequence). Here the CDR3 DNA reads TGCAGTGCTAGAGATCTAAGACTAGCGGGAAGGGAGCAGTTCTTC. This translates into CSARDLRLAGREQFF.

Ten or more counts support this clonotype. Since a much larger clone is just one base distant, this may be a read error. The CDR3 nucleotides are TGTGCCAGCAGTTTGGGGGGGGGAGTAGAAAAACTGTTTTTT. It translates to CASSLGGGVEKLFF. This chain connects TRBV27 to TRBJ1-4; a weak D match, TRBD1 (5 bases). V lost 3 bases and J lost 8, with 13 bases in between. Germline-derived CDR1 and CDR2 are MNHEY and SMNVEV (reference sequence). CDR3 length: 14 amino acids.

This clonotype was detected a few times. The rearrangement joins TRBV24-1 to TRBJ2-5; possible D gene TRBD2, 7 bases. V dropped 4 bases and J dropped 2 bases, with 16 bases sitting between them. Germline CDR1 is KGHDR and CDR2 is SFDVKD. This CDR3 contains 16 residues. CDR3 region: CATSEGGGEPQETQYF. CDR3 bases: TGTGCCACCAGTGAGGGGGGGGGCGAACCTCAAGAGACCCAGTACTTC.

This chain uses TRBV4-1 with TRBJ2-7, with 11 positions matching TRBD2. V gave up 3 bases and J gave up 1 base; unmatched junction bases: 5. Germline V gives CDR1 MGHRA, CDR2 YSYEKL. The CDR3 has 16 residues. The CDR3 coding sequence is TGCGCCAGCAGCCAGTTCCCTAGCGGGAGGTCCTACGAGCAGTACTTC. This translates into CASSQFPSGRSYEQYF.